Reported below is one T cell receptor (beta chain). Its antigen remains unidentified. This specimen comes from a study of T cell repertoires in cytomegalovirus infection. Findings and caveats of the study: Summed frequency of shared TCR beta families picked out CMV carriers who also had the relevant HLA.

TCRdb called the reads again in MiXCR, with one record for every CDR3 protein. Of roughly 180,000 distinct CDR3 sequences listed, about a fifth are singletons. This TCR came from a human donor in good health (CMV status not recorded). Some clones in this sample may be carry-over from other donors' samples. The sample was CD8+ T cells from cultured PBMCs, taken from culture after CMV antigen stimulation.

CDR3 amino acids: CASSPSGPYNEQFF. CDR3 nucleotides: TGTGCCAGCAGTCCCTCGGGACCCTACAATGAGCAGTTCTTC. The chain employs TRBV27 and TRBJ2-1; D tentatively reads TRBD1 or TRBD2 (5 bases each). CDR3 length equals 14 residues. Germline CDR1 reads MNHEY; CDR2 reads SMNVEV (reference sequence). The V and J ends lost 5 bases and 2 bases respectively, with 10 bases between them.